This T cell receptor (beta chain) was obtained from a study of blood T cell repertoires in COVID-19. Turning to the study itself: Some COVID-19 samples were acute and others convalescent; all came from the United States, Italy and Spain. T cells, B-cell-depleted T cells, or PBMCs supplied cDNA or gDNA.

V shed 4 bases and J 0 bases; nucleotides not matched to a gene: 5. The CDR3 contains 16 residues. Germline CDR1 SGHTA, CDR2 FQGNSA. The authors' processing: Using reference gene primer amplification, nucleated cell counts were estimated. The method was immunoSEQ multiplex PCR; TCRdb's version includes in-frame clones alone and lacks a portion of them. V and J calls and clone size are copied from that table; D and trimming were computed from the DNA. This sample carries approximately 180,000 clones, roughly 89% of them seen once, and the ten largest clones take around 1.5%. Sequenced: peripheral blood. This sequence originates from a woman aged 45-65 years with acute or convalescent COVID-19. The V gene is TRBV7-2, the J gene TRBJ2-1, with 8 bases that match TRBD2. The CDR3 DNA is TGTGCCAGCAGCTCTTTTAGCGGGACCTCCTACAATGAGCAGTTCTTC. As protein: CASSSFSGTSYNEQFF.